One sample yielded the 25 T cell receptor beta chains listed below, sequenced in a study of T cell changes during pregnancy in multiple sclerosis. The protocol was immunoSEQ multiplex PCR, while the TCRdb copy is restricted to in-frame clones and leaves out a portion. The data hold about 57,000 clones, with about 91% observed a single time. The sequencing here drew on peripheral blood, taken after pregnancy. The receptors stem from a female donor in good health, enrolled as a control in a pregnancy study.

The rearrangement links TRBV11-2 to TRBJ2-5; possibly TRBD1 for D (6 bases). Trimming left V 3 bases short and J 5 bases short, with 13 bases between. Germline V gives CDR1 SGHAT, CDR2 FQNNGV. CDR3 length: 14 residues. The CDR3 DNA reads TGTGCCAGCAGCTTTTCAGGGGTTAGCGAGACCCAGTACTTC. This translates into CASSFSGVSETQYF.

V and J are TRBV5-8 and TRBJ1-5; D is unresolved. CDR1 and CDR2 from the germline V gene are SGHTS and YDEGEE. Trimming shortened V by 2 bases and J by 4 bases, and 10 bases separated the two germline ends. This CDR3 comprises 14 residues. CDR3 sequence reads: CASSLRPGNQPQHF. CDR3 sequence (DNA): TGTGCCAGCAGCTTACGTCCGGGGAATCAGCCCCAGCATTTT.

This clone was counted once. The gene calls are TRBV29-1 and TRBJ1-2; TRBD1 might be the D (6 bases). The CDR3 has 16 residues. Per germline, CDR1 SQVTM and CDR2 ANQGSEA. With 5 bases removed from V and 3 bases from J, the gap between germline ends came to 22 bases. The CDR3 protein is CSVQTTGWPQDYGYTF. CDR3 nucleotide sequence: TGCAGCGTTCAAACAACAGGGTGGCCCCAAGACTATGGCTACACCTTC.

The gene calls are TRBV7-2 and TRBJ2-1; D is possibly TRBD2 (6 bases). Germline V gene sequence: CDR1 SGHTA, CDR2 FQGNSA. The CDR3 sequence is 17 residues long. With 4 bases removed from V and 7 bases from J, the gap between germline ends came to 23 bases. CDR3 residues: CASSSNSGPRRGNEQFF. The CDR3 coding sequence is TGTGCCAGCAGCTCCAATAGCGGCCCTCGGCGGGGTAATGAGCAGTTCTTC.

This chain connects TRBV29-1 to TRBJ1-2; D is possibly TRBD1 (5 bases). The V and J ends lost 1 base and 2 bases respectively, with 11 bases between them. The CDR3 is 14 residues long. Germline CDR1 SQVTM, CDR2 ANQGSEA. The CDR3 loop reads CSVEGRGKNYGYTF. Written as DNA, the CDR3 is TGCAGCGTTGAAGGTCGGGGGAAGAACTATGGCTACACCTTC.

This chain joins TRBV1 and TRBJ2-5; the table's D call TRBD2 went unverified against the DNA. TRBV1 is assigned pseudogene status. The CDR3 has 17 amino acids. The CDR3 loop is CTSSQDWTGEGQETQYF. In DNA, the CDR3 is TGCACCAGCAGCCAAGATTGGACGGGGGAGGGGCAAGAGACCCAGTACTTC.

The rearrangement uses TRBV12-5 and TRBJ2-1, with 7 bases matching TRBD1. In germline, CDR1 is LGHNT, CDR2 FRNRAP. V dropped 5 bases and J dropped 16; count of bases not matched to a gene: 11. The CDR3 is 12 residues long. The CDR3 coding sequence is TGTGCTAGTGGTGTCTCGGACAGGCCCGAATTCTTC. Translating it yields CASGVSDRPEFF.

This clone was recorded once. The genes are TRBV4-3 and TRBJ2-7; TRBD2 is a possible D gene (5 bases). V lost 3 bases to trimming and J lost 5 bases, with 14 bases between them. The CDR3 spans 14 residues. Germline CDR1 LGHNA, CDR2 YSLEER. For the CDR3, the DNA is TGCGCCAGCAGCCAGACCCTGGGAGAGAACGAGCAGTACTTC. It translates to CASSQTLGENEQYF.

The J gene is TRBJ1-2, the V gene TRBV7-2, with D possibly being TRBD1 (5 bases). Per the germline V gene, CDR1 is SGHTA and CDR2 is FQGNSA. This CDR3 region has 13 residues. The V end was cut by 2 bases, the J end by 7 bases, with 11 bases between. DNA of the CDR3: TGTGCCAGCAGCTTAAAGACAACAGGTGGCTACACCTTC. Translation gives CASSLKTTGGYTF.

The chain combines TRBV2 with TRBJ2-4, with 7 bases identical to TRBD1. Germline V gene lookup returns CDR1 SNHLY and CDR2 FYNNEI. V trimming: 1 base; J trimming: 0 bases; junction bases outside the gene matches: 6. This CDR3 region has 17 residues. The CDR3, as DNA: TGTGCCAGCAGTGAAGTTAGGGGGCGACTAGCCAAAAACATTCAGTACTTC. This codes for CASSEVRGRLAKNIQYF. The whole variable domain, filled in from reference TRBV2 and TRBJ2-4, reads EPEVTQTPSHQVTQMGQEVILRCVPISNHLYFYWYRQILGQKVEFLVSFYNNEISEKSEIFDDQFSVERPDGSNFTLKIRSTKLEDSAMYFCASSEVRGRLAKNIQYFGAGTRLSVL.

J is TRBJ2-7 and V is TRBV19; 8 bases are shared with TRBD2. The CDR3 covers 16 residues. The germline V gene encodes CDR1 LNHDA and CDR2 SQIVND (reference sequence). V gave up 0 bases and J gave up 6 bases; unmatched junction bases: 10. Written as DNA, the CDR3 is TGTGCCAGTAGTATAGATTCCAGCGGGGGCCCCCTCGAGCAGTACTTC. Its translation is CASSIDSSGGPLEQYF.

This clone was found once. The rearrangement links TRBV7-9 to TRBJ2-6; perhaps TRBD2 as D (5 bases). Trimming cost V 5 bases and J 9 bases, with 11 bases left between them. The germline CDR1 and CDR2 sequences are SEHNR and FQNEAQ (reference sequence). This CDR3 comprises 13 residues. CDR3 sequence: CASSLKEVNVLTF. The CDR3 bases are TGTGCCAGCAGCCTTAAGGAGGTCAACGTCCTGACTTTC.

This clone occurred once. The chain employs TRBV6-5 and TRBJ2-1, with D perhaps TRBD2 (6 bases). Trimming stripped 7 bases from V and 7 bases from J, with 17 bases between. Germline V gene sequence: CDR1 MNHEY, CDR2 SVGAGI. The CDR3 length is 14 residues. The CDR3, as DNA: TGTGCCAGCAATCTGGACGGGAGTAGAAATGAGCAGTTCTTC. Its protein product is CASNLDGSRNEQFF.

The chain employs TRBV7-9 and TRBJ1-2; D gene unclear. The ends were cut back, 2 bases at V and 7 bases at J, with 11 bases in the middle. This CDR3 spans 13 amino acids. CDR1 and CDR2 from the germline V gene are SEHNR and FQNEAQ (reference sequence). The CDR3 DNA is TGTGCCAGCAGCTTAAAATCAGGAGGTGGCTACACCTTC. Residues: CASSLKSGGGYTF.

The chain employs TRBV11-2 and TRBJ1-1; 7 bases map to TRBD1. The germline CDR1 and CDR2 sequences are SGHAT and FQNNGV. The junction had 3 bases not matched to a gene; V was cut back by 1 base and J by 10 bases. The CDR3 spans 12 residues. CDR3 in amino acids: CASSLGWDRAFF. DNA for the CDR3: TGTGCCAGCAGCTTAGGCTGGGACAGAGCTTTCTTT. The full variable domain, completed using reference TRBV11-2 and TRBJ1-1, is EAGVAQSPRYKIIEKRQSVAFWCNPISGHATLYWYQQILGQGPKLLIQFQNNGVVDDSQLPKDRFSAERLKGVDSTLKIQPAKLEDSAVYLCASSLGWDRAFFGQGTRLTVV.

The chain has TRBV28 and TRBJ1-3, with a weak D call TRBD1 (6 bases). CDR1 MDHEN and CDR2 SYDVKM come from the germline V gene. This CDR3 contains 18 residues. Trimming stripped 8 bases from V and 3 bases from J, with 26 bases between. The CDR3 sequence: CASAMAGARGGNGNTIYF. The CDR3 DNA follows: TGTGCCAGCGCGATGGCAGGGGCAAGGGGTGGAAATGGAAACACCATATATTTT.

The chain carries TRBV7-8 and TRBJ2-7, with 15 bases identical to TRBD2. The V gene end was trimmed by 0 bases and the J gene end by 6 bases; junction bases not matched to a gene: 15. The CDR3 is made up of 20 amino acids. Germline V CDR1 and CDR2: SGHVS, FQNEAQ. CDR3 nucleotides: TGTGCCAGCAGCTTAGCGGTTAGGACTAGCGGGAGGGCCGCGGGCTCCGAGCAGTACTTC. It specifies CASSLAVRTSGRAAGSEQYF.

V is TRBV7-3 and J is TRBJ2-5, with D hard to call. V lost 5 bases to trimming and J lost 4 bases, with 11 bases between them. Germline loops: CDR1 SGHTA, CDR2 FQGTGA. The length of the CDR3 is 13 residues. The CDR3 bases are TGTGCCAGCAGCCTGTGGAGTGGAGAGACCCAGTACTTC. Translated, it gives CASSLWSGETQYF. Full variable domain (missing parts from reference TRBV7-3 and TRBJ2-5): GAGVSQTPSNKVTEKGKYVELRCDPISGHTALYWYRQSLGQGPEFLIYFQGTGAADDSGLPNDRFFAVRPEGSVSTLKIQRTERGDSAVYLCASSLWSGETQYFGPGTRLLVL.

V usage is TRBV7-2 and J usage is TRBJ2-5; 8 bases are a match to TRBD2. The V segment lost 2 bases and the J segment 4 bases; nucleotides outside the gene matches: 15. This CDR3 has 18 amino acids. Looked up from germline, CDR1 is SGHTA and CDR2 is FQGNSA. CDR3 sequence reads: CASSLLGSGTWRVETQYF. CDR3 coding DNA: TGTGCCAGCAGCTTACTCGGTAGCGGGACCTGGCGTGTAGAGACCCAGTACTTC.

The chain carries TRBV4-3 and TRBJ2-7; a weak D match, TRBD2 (5 bases). Trimming took 1 base from V and 3 from J, leaving 7 bases between them. In germline, CDR1 is LGHNA, CDR2 YSLEER. The CDR3 covers 13 residues. The CDR3 DNA reads TGCGCCAGCAGCCAAGTTCGGGGCTACGAGCAGTACTTC. Encoded protein: CASSQVRGYEQYF.

The V gene is TRBV6-6, the J gene TRBJ2-7; 8 bases match TRBD1. This CDR3 is 14 amino acids long. The trim removed 0 bases at V and 5 bases at J, leaving 3 bases unmatched. Germline CDR1 is MNHNY and CDR2 is SVGAGI (reference sequence). CDR3 bases: TGTGCCAGCAGTTACTCCCAGGGGGCCCACGAGCAGTACTTC. As protein: CASSYSQGAHEQYF.

The chain combines TRBV5-1 with TRBJ1-1; 8 bases line up with TRBD1. The germline CDR1 and CDR2 sequences are SGHRS and YFSETQ. This CDR3 is built from 16 residues. V was clipped by 4 bases and J by 3 bases; unmatched bases: 11. CDR3 nucleotide sequence: TGCGCCAGCAGCCCCCTAATGACAGGGGAGGACACTGAAGCTTTCTTT. As protein: CASSPLMTGEDTEAFF.

This chain connects TRBV5-1 to TRBJ2-3, with D possibly TRBD2 on 6 matching bases. The V gene lost 4 bases and the J gene lost 0 bases, with 9 bases spanning the gap. Germline CDR1 is SGHRS and CDR2 is YFSETQ. The CDR3 is made up of 14 amino acids. CDR3 in amino acids: CASSGGISTDTQYF. The DNA for the CDR3 is TGCGCCAGCAGCGGGGGGATTAGCACAGATACGCAGTATTTT.

This clone was detected once. The CDR3 spells CASSLWQGSGLGEQYF. The CDR3 DNA reads as TGTGCCAGCAGCTTGTGGCAGGGGTCGGGTTTAGGAGAGCAGTACTTC. V is TRBV5-8 and J is TRBJ2-7, with D possibly TRBD1 on 6 matching bases. This CDR3 region has 16 residues. V shed 1 base and J shed 7 bases, with 21 bases lying between them. The germline CDR1 and CDR2 sequences are SGHTS and YDEGEE. Together with reference TRBV5-8 and TRBJ2-7, the CDR3 gives the full variable domain: EAGVTQSPTHLIKTRGQQATLRCSPISGHTSVYWYQQALGLGLQFLLWYDEGEERNRGNFPPRFSGRQFPNYSSELNVNALELEDSALYLCASSLWQGSGLGEQYFGPGTRLTVT.

This chain's CDR3 is CATSRDSSEQYF. CDR3 in DNA: TGTGCCACCAGCAGAGACTCCTCGGAGCAGTACTTC. This chain joins TRBV15 and TRBJ2-7; D uncertain. The germline CDR1 and CDR2 sequences are LNHNV and YYDKDF (reference sequence). Trimming took off 0 bases at V and 7 bases at J, with 7 bases between the two ends. The CDR3 spans 12 residues.